The table lists the clone carrying this T cell receptor (beta chain) with a few counts. The sample belongs to a study of response to subunit inactivated influenza vaccine. V was pared by 0 bases and J by 0 bases, with 4 bases of the junction left unmatched. The CDR3 runs 16 residues. Germline values: CDR1 KGHSH, CDR2 LQKENI. TCRdb called the RT-PCR reads again in MiXCR, with one record for every CDR3 protein. Among 150,000 to 200,000 distinct CDR3 sequences listed, 11% were seen once. The clonotype originates from a man aged 45-65 years who received an inactivated influenza vaccine. The material was non-naive T cells sorted from PBMCs, obtained roughly 47 days after vaccination. This chain connects TRBV18 to TRBJ1-2, with 7 nucleotides matching TRBD1. In DNA form, the CDR3 reads TGTGCCAGCTCACCACCCCGGGACAGTTCTAACTATGGCTACACCTTC. Protein sequence: CASSPPRDSSNYGYTF.